These T cell receptor beta chains were read from a single sample in a study of hypomethylating agent response in myelodysplastic syndrome. Sequencing was performed with immunoSEQ multiplex PCR; in TCRdb, only in-frame clones are kept and a portion is missing. The sample comprises around 1,800 clones, approximately 80% of which are singletons, and more than 15% rests with the top ten. The sequenced sample was bone marrow, obtained before or after starting hypomethylating agent treatment for myelodysplastic syndrome (not recorded which). These receptors originate from a human donor with myelodysplastic syndrome. CDR3s include the opening cysteine and the closing phenylalanine or tryptophan. The D gene is left open where the match is weak. The size field is filled for only some rows; it gives once, few, many or a size class.

j_call d_call clone_size v_call cdr3_nt cdr3_aa
TRBJ1-6 - - TRBV13 TGTGCCAGCAGCTTAGAGAGCAGGGGAAATTCACCCCTCCACTTT CASSLESRGNSPLHF
TRBJ1-5 - - TRBV29-1 TGCAGCGCTCGACCCCGGGACAATTTAAGGGTTAGTCTAGATCAGCCCCAGCATTTT CSARPRDNLRVSLDQPQHF
TRBJ2-1 TRBD2 - TRBV27 TGTGCCAGCTCCAAAGAGAGACTAGCGCACAATGAGCAGTTCTTC CASSKERLAHNEQFF
TRBJ1-5 - - TRBV10-3 TGTGCCATCAGTGAATTTGGTGGGGATGGCAATCAGCCCCAGCATTTT CAISEFGGDGNQPQHF
TRBJ1-2 - - TRBV6-6 TGTGCCAGCAGTTACGATTCTACCTATGGCTACACCTTC CASSYDSTYGYTF
TRBJ1-3 - - TRBV4-1 TGCGCCAGCAGCGAGGGAGGGAGAAACACCATATATTTT CASSEGGRNTIYF
TRBJ2-7 TRBD1 - TRBV14 TGTGCCAGCAGGTCGGGACAGAGCTACGAGCAGTACTTC CASRSGQSYEQYF
TRBJ1-1 - - TRBV5-1 TGCGCCAGCAGCATAACAGGGTTAACTGAAGCTTTCTTT CASSITGLTEAFF
TRBJ2-7 TRBD2 - TRBV5-1 TGCGCCAGCAGCTTGGCGGGGGGTGACGAGCAGTACTTC CASSLAGGDEQYF
TRBJ1-2 - - TRBV6-5 TGTGCCAGCAGTTACTCCGCATCTAACTATGGCTACACCTTC CASSYSASNYGYTF
TRBJ2-3 TRBD2 - TRBV19 TGTGCCAGTAGTATAGTGGGTAGCGGGGATCGCACAGATACGCAGTATTTT CASSIVGSGDRTDTQYF
TRBJ1-4 - - TRBV5-1 TGCGCCAGCAGCTTGACGGGGACGGCAACTAATGAAAAACTGTTTTTT CASSLTGTATNEKLFF
TRBJ1-2 - - TRBV5-5 TGTGCCAGCAGCTCGGATCCGACAAACTATGGCTACACCTTC CASSSDPTNYGYTF
TRBJ2-7 - - TRBV4-1 TGCGCCAGCAGCCACTTGACAGCCTCCTACGAGCAGTACTTC CASSHLTASYEQYF
TRBJ1-5 - - TRBV6-6 TGTGCCAGCAGTTACTTGGCAGGGTCGGGTCAGCCCCAGCATTTT CASSYLAGSGQPQHF
TRBJ2-7 - few TRBV12-5 TGTGCTAGTGGTTTCCCAGGGTACGAGCAGTACTTC CASGFPGYEQYF
TRBJ2-1 - - TRBV7-2 TGTGCCAGCAGCTTAGATTACAATGAGCAGTTCTTC CASSLDYNEQFF
TRBJ1-1 TRBD1 few TRBV6-5 TGTGCCAGCAGCCCCACTTGGACAGGGGGGACTGAAGCTTTCTTT CASSPTWTGGTEAFF
TRBJ1-5 - - TRBV19 TGTGCCAGTAGTAGGGAGGGGAATAGCAATCAGCCCCAGCATTTT CASSREGNSNQPQHF
TRBJ2-5 - - TRBV14 TGTGCCAGCAGCCTTACAGGGGGCGGTCTAGCGGGGGAAGAGACCCAGTACTTC CASSLTGGGLAGEETQYF
TRBJ1-1 TRBD1 - TRBV30 TGTGCCTGGAGCAAAGGACAGGTGAACACTGAAGCTTTCTTT CAWSKGQVNTEAFF
TRBJ1-5 TRBD1 - TRBV5-1 TGCGCCAGCAGCTGGACAGGGAGGGAACCCCAGCATTTT CASSWTGREPQHF
TRBJ2-3 - - TRBV10-1 TGCGCCAGCAGTTTCGGGGATACGCAGTATTTT CASSFGDTQYF
TRBJ1-6 - - TRBV30 TGTGCCTGGAGTATTGACAGAACAGATTCACCCCTCCACTTT CAWSIDRTDSPLHF
TRBJ2-7 TRBD2 - TRBV19 TGTGCCAGTAGCCCCCCCGGGGCTAGCGGATCCTACGAGCAGTACTTC CASSPPGASGSYEQYF
TRBJ2-7 TRBD1 - TRBV10-3 TGTGCCATCTCTATACAGGGGAAGGGGCAGTACTTC CAISIQGKGQYF
TRBJ2-5 - - TRBV5-4 TGTGCCAGCAGCTTGATGTTTGGGGGCTCGTTTGTAGGAGAGACCCAGTACTTC CASSLMFGGSFVGETQYF
TRBJ2-5 TRBD2 - TRBV9 TGTGCCAGCAGCGCTTCGACTAGCGGGCAAGAGACCCAGTACTTC CASSASTSGQETQYF
TRBJ2-7 - - TRBV6-1 TGTGCCAGCAGTGACCTCAGCAGTTCATACGAGCAGTACTTC CASSDLSSSYEQYF
TRBJ1-1 - - TRBV18 TGTGCCAGCTCACCAGGGCAGGACACTGAAGCTTTCTTT CASSPGQDTEAFF
TRBJ2-1 TRBD1 - TRBV11-2 TGTGCCAGCAGCCGGGGACAGGGCTTCTACAATGAGCAGTTCTTC CASSRGQGFYNEQFF
TRBJ1-3 - - TRBV11-3 TGTGCCAGCAGCTTAATCCGCCGGGAGGACACCATATATTTT CASSLIRREDTIYF
TRBJ2-5 TRBD1 - TRBV29-1 TGCAGCGTCGGACAGGGCTTCCTCGGATTACAAGAGACCCAGTACTTC CSVGQGFLGLQETQYF
TRBJ2-7 - - TRBV27 TGTGCCAGCAGTCTCTCGACAGCCTCCTACGAGCAGTACTTC CASSLSTASYEQYF
TRBJ1-1 - - TRBV11-2 TGTGCCAGCAGCTTCTCAGGGGTCTCAGCTTTCTTT CASSFSGVSAFF
TRBJ1-5 TRBD1 - TRBV5-1 TGCGCCAGCAGCCCCGCAGGGGGCAGCAATCAGCCCCAGCATTTT CASSPAGGSNQPQHF
TRBJ2-7 TRBD1 few TRBV15 TGTGCCACCAGCCGGGACAGCTCCTACGAGCAGTACTTC CATSRDSSYEQYF
TRBJ2-3 TRBD1 - TRBV5-1 TGCGCCAGCAGCTTGGCCGGCAGGGGGCCTTCCACAGATACGCAGTATTTT CASSLAGRGPSTDTQYF
TRBJ2-5 TRBD2 - TRBV7-2 TGTGCCAGCAGCTTCTTGGGACTAGCGGGGGTCTTCAAAGAGACCCAGTACTTC CASSFLGLAGVFKETQYF